This TCR beta chain came from a study of blood T cell repertoires in COVID-19. About the study: From the United States, Italy and Spain came samples of acute and convalescent COVID-19. T cells, B-cell-depleted T cells, or PBMCs supplied cDNA or gDNA.

Per the original data handling: It was from reference gene primer amplification that nucleated cell counts were estimated. Data came from immunoSEQ multiplex PCR; TCRdb stores just in-frame clones and leaves some out. The DNA was the basis for D and trimming; V, J and clone size are from that table. The sample holds 50,000 to 65,000 clones; 70% to 90% are singletons and the top ten take around 1.2%. This clone appeared a single time. Looked up from germline, CDR1 is SGHRS and CDR2 is YFSETQ. This CDR3 contains 13 residues. V lost 2 bases, J lost 4 bases, and 7 bases lay in between. The clonotype originates from a man aged 35 to 55 with acute or convalescent COVID-19. The chain combines TRBV5-1 with TRBJ1-3; D is uncertain. Sequencing was carried out using peripheral blood. The CDR3 protein is CASSLGGGNTIYF. The CDR3 nucleotides are TGCGCCAGCAGCTTAGGCGGCGGAAACACCATATATTTT.